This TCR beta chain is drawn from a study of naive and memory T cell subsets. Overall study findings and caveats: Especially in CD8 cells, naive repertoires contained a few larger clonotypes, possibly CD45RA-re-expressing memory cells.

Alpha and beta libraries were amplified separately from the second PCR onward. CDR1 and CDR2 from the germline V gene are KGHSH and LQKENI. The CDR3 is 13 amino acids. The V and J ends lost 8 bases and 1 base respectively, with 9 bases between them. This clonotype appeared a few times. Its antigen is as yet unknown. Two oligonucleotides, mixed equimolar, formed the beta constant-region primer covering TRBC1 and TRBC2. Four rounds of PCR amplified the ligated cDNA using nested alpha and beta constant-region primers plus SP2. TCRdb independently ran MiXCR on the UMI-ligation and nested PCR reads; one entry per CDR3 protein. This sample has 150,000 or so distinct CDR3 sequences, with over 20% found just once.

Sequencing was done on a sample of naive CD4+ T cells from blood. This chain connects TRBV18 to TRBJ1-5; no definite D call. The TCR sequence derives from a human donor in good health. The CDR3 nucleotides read TGTGCCAGCGCCTACAAGAGCAATCAGCCCCAGCATTTT. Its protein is CASAYKSNQPQHF.